This T cell receptor (beta chain) is drawn from a study of blood T cell repertoires in COVID-19. Trimming cost V 3 bases and J 1 base, with 13 bases left between them. This CDR3 is 16 amino acids long. The V gene's germline CDR1 is SEHNR and CDR2 FQNEAQ (reference sequence). Recruitment covered under 25 US areas and drew participants whose ages spanned roughly 18 to 89 years. Recovered status in Cohort 3 required two negative PCRs, clearance, or symptom resolution. Measured with immunoSEQ multiplex PCR; TCRdb has only the in-frame clones, and not every one. The sample holds about 400,000 clones, over 85% seen once.

The chain joins TRBV7-9 to TRBJ2-1, with a weak D call TRBD2 (6 bases). The source of this sequence is a woman younger than 45 who had recovered from COVID-19. The sample taken for sequencing was PBMCs or T cells enriched from blood (not recorded which). The chain's CDR3 is CASSFLRDRSYNEQFF. The CDR3 coding sequence is TGTGCCAGCAGCTTCTTGCGGGACCGATCCTACAATGAGCAGTTCTTC.